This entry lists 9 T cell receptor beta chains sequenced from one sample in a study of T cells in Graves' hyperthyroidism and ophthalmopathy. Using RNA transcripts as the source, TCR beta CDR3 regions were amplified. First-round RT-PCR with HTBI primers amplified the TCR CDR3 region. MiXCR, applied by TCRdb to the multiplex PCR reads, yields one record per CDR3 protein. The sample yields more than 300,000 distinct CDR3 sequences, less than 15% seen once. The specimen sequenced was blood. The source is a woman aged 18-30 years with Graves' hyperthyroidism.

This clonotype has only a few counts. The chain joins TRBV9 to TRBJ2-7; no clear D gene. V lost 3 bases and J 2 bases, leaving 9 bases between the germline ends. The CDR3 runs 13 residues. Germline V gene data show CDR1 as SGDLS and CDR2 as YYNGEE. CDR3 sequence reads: CASSGTQPYEQYF. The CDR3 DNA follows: TGTGCCAGCAGCGGCACCCAGCCCTACGAGCAGTACTTC.

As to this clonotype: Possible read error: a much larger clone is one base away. CDR3 region: CASSVGGFTEAFF. CDR3 DNA sequence: TGTGCCAGCAGCGTAGGAGGGTTCACTGAAGCTTTCTTT. This chain connects TRBV13 to TRBJ1-1; D gene unclear. The CDR3 is made up of 13 amino acids. Germline CDR1 reads PRHDT; CDR2 reads FYEKMQ (reference sequence). Full variable domain (missing parts from reference TRBV13 and TRBJ1-1): AAGVIQSPRHLIKEKRETATLKCYPIPRHDTVYWYQQGPGQDPQFLISFYEKMQSDKGSIPDRFSAQQFSDYHSELNMSSLELGDSALYFCASSVGGFTEAFFGQGTRLTVV.

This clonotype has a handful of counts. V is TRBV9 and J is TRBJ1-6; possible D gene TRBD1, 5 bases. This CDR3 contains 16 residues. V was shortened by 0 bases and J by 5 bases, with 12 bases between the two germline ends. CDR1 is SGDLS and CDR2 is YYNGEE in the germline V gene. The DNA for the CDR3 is TGTGCCAGCAGCGTAGCTACGGGGGGAAATAATTCACCCCTCCACTTT. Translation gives CASSVATGGNNSPLHF.

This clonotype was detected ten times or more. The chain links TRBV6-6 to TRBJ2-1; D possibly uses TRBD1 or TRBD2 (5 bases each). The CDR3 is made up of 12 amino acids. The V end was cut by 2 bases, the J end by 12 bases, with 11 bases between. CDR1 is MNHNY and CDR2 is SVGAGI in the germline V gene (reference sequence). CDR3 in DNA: TGTGCCAGCAGTTACGACGAGGGACGGCAGTTCTTC. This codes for CASSYDEGRQFF.

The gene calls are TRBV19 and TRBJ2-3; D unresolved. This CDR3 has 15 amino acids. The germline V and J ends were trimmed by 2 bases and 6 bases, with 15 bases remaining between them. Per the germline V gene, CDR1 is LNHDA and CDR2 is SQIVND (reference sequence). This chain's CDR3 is CASSIKAEGADTQYF. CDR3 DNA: TGTGCCAGTAGTATAAAGGCGGAAGGAGCCGATACGCAGTATTTT.

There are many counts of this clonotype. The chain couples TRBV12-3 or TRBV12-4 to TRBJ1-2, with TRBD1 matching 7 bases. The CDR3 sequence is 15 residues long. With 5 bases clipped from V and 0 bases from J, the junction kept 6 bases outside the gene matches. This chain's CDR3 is CASSRQGMTNYGYTF. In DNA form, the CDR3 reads TGTGCCAGCAGTCGACAGGGAATGACTAACTATGGCTACACCTTC.

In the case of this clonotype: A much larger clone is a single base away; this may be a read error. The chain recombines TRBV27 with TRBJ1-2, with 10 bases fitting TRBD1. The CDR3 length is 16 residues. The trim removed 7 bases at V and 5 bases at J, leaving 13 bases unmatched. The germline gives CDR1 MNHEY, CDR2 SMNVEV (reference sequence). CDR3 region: CASTPVGQGRLYGYTF. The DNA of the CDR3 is TGTGCCAGCACCCCCGTGGGACAGGGGAGGCTATATGGCTACACCTTC.

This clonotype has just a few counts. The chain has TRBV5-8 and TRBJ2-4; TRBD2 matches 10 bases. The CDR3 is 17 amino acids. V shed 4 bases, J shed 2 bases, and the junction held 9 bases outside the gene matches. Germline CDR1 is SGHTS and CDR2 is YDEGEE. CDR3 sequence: CASSPLLAGVTKNIQYF. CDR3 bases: TGTGCCAGCAGCCCACTTCTAGCGGGGGTGACCAAAAACATTCAGTACTTC.

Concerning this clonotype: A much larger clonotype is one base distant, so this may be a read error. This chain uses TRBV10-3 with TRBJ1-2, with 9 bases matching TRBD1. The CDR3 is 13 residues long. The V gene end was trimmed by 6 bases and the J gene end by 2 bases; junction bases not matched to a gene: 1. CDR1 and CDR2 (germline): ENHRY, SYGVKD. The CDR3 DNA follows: TGTGCCATCAGGGGGACAGGGAACTATGGCTACACCTTC. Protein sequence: CAIRGTGNYGYTF.